This T cell receptor (beta chain) emerged from a study of blood T cell repertoires in COVID-19. In the study overall: Specimens from acute and convalescent COVID-19 originated in the United States, Italy and Spain.

Method: immunoSEQ multiplex PCR; TCRdb's copy keeps in-frame clones and lacks some. The profile shows about 160,000 clones, about 91% of them singletons. Sequences were obtained from peripheral blood. This TCR derives from a woman aged 55-69 years who had recovered from COVID-19.

CDR3 protein: CASSSQGAGYEQYF. The CDR3 DNA reads TGCGCCAGCAGCTCCCAGGGGGCTGGCTACGAGCAGTACTTC. The chain couples TRBV5-1 to TRBJ2-7; 8 bases match TRBD1. The V and J ends lost 3 bases and 3 bases, in that order; junction bases with no gene match: 5. Germline assignment: CDR1 SGHRS and CDR2 YFSETQ. The CDR3 has 14 residues.